The rows below give T cell receptor beta chains drawn from one sample of a study of post-analysis software for immune sequencing data. TCRdb used MiXCR to reprocess the PCR reads, holding one entry per CDR3 protein. Of roughly 800,000 distinct CDR3 sequences listed, approximately 44% are singletons. Input material: blood. Receptors were obtained from a girl aged 5-17 years with multiple sclerosis. Each CDR3 is given with its conserved first and last residue. The D gene is left open where the match is weak. Clone sizes are given selectively: once, few, many, or a class where the clone is expanded.

V gene: TRBV6-6
clone size: NA
D gene: NA
J gene: TRBJ1-2
CDR3 protein: CASNGNNYGYTF
CDR3 DNA: TGTGCCAGCAACGGGAACAACTATGGCTACACCTTC

V gene: TRBV20-1
clone size: once
D gene: TRBD1
J gene: TRBJ1-2
CDR3 protein: CSASLDRVVGYTF
CDR3 DNA: TGCAGTGCTAGTCTCGACAGGGTTGTTGGCTACACCTTC

V gene: TRBV7-8
clone size: few
D gene: NA
J gene: TRBJ2-1
CDR3 protein: CASSLALMGQVHSPYNEQFF
CDR3 DNA: TGTGCCAGCAGCTTAGCGCTTATGGGGCAGGTCCACAGCCCCTACAATGAGCAGTTCTTC

V gene: TRBV5-1
clone size: NA
D gene: NA
J gene: TRBJ2-7
CDR3 protein: CASSLEVSSYEQYF
CDR3 DNA: TGCGCCAGCAGCTTGGAAGTGAGCTCCTACGAGCAGTACTTC

V gene: TRBV29-1
clone size: NA
D gene: NA
J gene: TRBJ2-7
CDR3 protein: CSAGGGSIYYNEQYF
CDR3 DNA: TGCAGCGCCGGTGGGGGGTCGATTTACTACAATGAGCAGTACTTC

V gene: TRBV11-2
clone size: once
D gene: TRBD2
J gene: TRBJ2-2
CDR3 protein: CASSPLGGVAGTELFF
CDR3 DNA: TGTGCCAGCAGCCCCCTAGGTGGGGTAGCGGGGACGGAGCTGTTTTTT

V gene: TRBV20-1
clone size: NA
D gene: NA
J gene: TRBJ2-1
CDR3 protein: CSVRGLGQFF
CDR3 DNA: TGCAGTGTCAGAGGCCTGGGGCAGTTCTTC

V gene: TRBV7-7
clone size: NA
D gene: TRBD1
J gene: TRBJ2-5
CDR3 protein: CASSHTGGETQYF
CDR3 DNA: TGTGCTAGCAGCCATACAGGGGGCGAGACCCAGTACTTC

V gene: TRBV6-6
clone size: few
D gene: TRBD2
J gene: TRBJ2-1
CDR3 protein: CASSYPITTSGTNEQFF
CDR3 DNA: TGTGCCAGCAGTTACCCAATAACGACTAGCGGGACCAATGAGCAGTTCTTC

V gene: TRBV12-3/TRBV12-4
clone size: few
D gene: NA
J gene: TRBJ1-2
CDR3 protein: CASSLDGSRRENYGYTF
CDR3 DNA: TGTGCCAGCAGTTTAGATGGATCAAGGCGGGAGAACTATGGCTACACCTTC

V gene: TRBV6-5
clone size: few
D gene: NA
J gene: TRBJ2-2
CDR3 protein: CASSYGGRKNTGELFF
CDR3 DNA: TGTGCCAGCAGTTACGGCGGCAGGAAAAACACCGGGGAGCTGTTTTTT

V gene: TRBV4-3
clone size: few
D gene: NA
J gene: TRBJ1-2
CDR3 protein: CASSQEPRGVYGYTF
CDR3 DNA: TGCGCCAGCAGCCAAGAACCCAGGGGAGTTTATGGCTACACCTTC

V gene: TRBV20-1
clone size: few
D gene: NA
J gene: TRBJ2-3
CDR3 protein: CSARSREPTDTQYF
CDR3 DNA: TGCAGTGCTAGGTCGCGGGAACCCACAGATACGCAGTATTTT

V gene: TRBV5-1
clone size: NA
D gene: TRBD1
J gene: TRBJ1-1
CDR3 protein: CASSLPPGTGTNTEAFF
CDR3 DNA: TGCGCCAGCAGCTTGCCCCCGGGGACAGGGACAAACACTGAAGCTTTCTTT

V gene: TRBV2
clone size: few
D gene: TRBD2
J gene: TRBJ2-5
CDR3 protein: CARSDLAGGGETQYF
CDR3 DNA: TGTGCCCGCAGTGACCTAGCGGGAGGAGGAGAGACCCAGTACTTC

V gene: TRBV25-1
clone size: many
D gene: NA
J gene: TRBJ1-1
CDR3 protein: CASSEGQGHTEAFF
CDR3 DNA: TGTGCCAGCAGTGAGGGGCAGGGACACACTGAAGCTTTCTTT

V gene: TRBV14
clone size: NA
D gene: TRBD2
J gene: TRBJ2-1
CDR3 protein: CASSQAGTSAVEQFF
CDR3 DNA: TGTGCCAGCAGCCAAGCCGGGACTAGCGCGGTTGAGCAGTTCTTC

V gene: TRBV12-3/TRBV12-4
clone size: NA
D gene: TRBD1
J gene: TRBJ2-7
CDR3 protein: CASSFGQGVGEQYF
CDR3 DNA: TGTGCCAGCAGTTTTGGGCAGGGGGTCGGCGAGCAGTACTTC

V gene: TRBV12-3/TRBV12-4
clone size: NA
D gene: NA
J gene: TRBJ1-1
CDR3 protein: CASSPTRGTEAFF
CDR3 DNA: TGTGCCAGCAGCCCTACCAGGGGCACTGAAGCTTTCTTT

V gene: TRBV11-2
clone size: NA
D gene: NA
J gene: TRBJ2-1
CDR3 protein: CASSLVLGRRSYNEQFF
CDR3 DNA: TGTGCCAGCAGCTTAGTTCTTGGCCGGAGGTCCTACAATGAGCAGTTCTTC

V gene: TRBV13
clone size: NA
D gene: NA
J gene: TRBJ2-5
CDR3 protein: CASSFGTEYQETQYF
CDR3 DNA: TGTGCCAGCAGTTTCGGGACGGAGTACCAAGAGACCCAGTACTTC

V gene: TRBV7-9
clone size: NA
D gene: NA
J gene: TRBJ2-1
CDR3 protein: CASSPPPPKSSYNEQFF
CDR3 DNA: TGTGCCAGCAGCCCCCCTCCTCCGAAGAGCTCCTACAATGAGCAGTTCTTC

V gene: TRBV19
clone size: few
D gene: NA
J gene: TRBJ2-1
CDR3 protein: CASSMGSGYNEQFF
CDR3 DNA: TGTGCCAGTAGTATGGGGTCAGGATACAATGAGCAGTTCTTC

V gene: TRBV7-7
clone size: NA
D gene: TRBD2
J gene: TRBJ2-5
CDR3 protein: CASSLAGGGEETQYF
CDR3 DNA: TGTGCTAGCAGCTTAGCGGGGGGAGGGGAGGAGACCCAGTACTTC

V gene: TRBV2
clone size: NA
D gene: TRBD1
J gene: TRBJ1-4
CDR3 protein: CASTRQGGGDEKLFF
CDR3 DNA: TGTGCCAGCACCCGACAGGGCGGCGGGGATGAAAAACTGTTTTTT

V gene: TRBV6-6
clone size: NA
D gene: NA
J gene: TRBJ2-7
CDR3 protein: CASSFLAEQYF
CDR3 DNA: TGTGCCAGCAGCTTCCTAGCCGAGCAGTACTTC

V gene: TRBV20-1
clone size: NA
D gene: NA
J gene: TRBJ2-3
CDR3 protein: CSARGGTFLTDTQYF
CDR3 DNA: TGCAGTGCTAGGGGGGGAACTTTCCTCACAGATACGCAGTATTTT

V gene: TRBV24-1
clone size: once
D gene: NA
J gene: TRBJ2-5
CDR3 protein: CATSDGSGTAGYF
CDR3 DNA: TGTGCCACCAGTGATGGCAGTGGGACCGCCGGGTACTTC

V gene: TRBV7-2
clone size: NA
D gene: NA
J gene: TRBJ1-4
CDR3 protein: CASSLGLNEKLFF
CDR3 DNA: TGTGCCAGCAGCTTAGGACTTAATGAAAAACTGTTTTTT

V gene: TRBV20-1
clone size: NA
D gene: TRBD2
J gene: TRBJ2-7
CDR3 protein: CSYRLASSYEQYF
CDR3 DNA: TGCAGTTATCGACTAGCCTCCTCCTACGAGCAGTACTTC

V gene: TRBV5-1
clone size: NA
D gene: TRBD2
J gene: TRBJ2-1
CDR3 protein: CASRRLAGGGGENEQFF
CDR3 DNA: TGCGCCAGCAGACGGCTAGCGGGAGGGGGTGGAGAGAATGAGCAGTTCTTC

V gene: TRBV6-2/TRBV6-3
clone size: NA
D gene: TRBD2
J gene: TRBJ2-1
CDR3 protein: CASSYGSGSFDEQFF
CDR3 DNA: TGTGCCAGCAGTTATGGCAGCGGGAGTTTCGATGAGCAGTTCTTC

V gene: TRBV9
clone size: NA
D gene: TRBD2
J gene: TRBJ2-5
CDR3 protein: CASSRSPKLAGGETQYF
CDR3 DNA: TGTGCCAGCAGCCGTAGCCCCAAATTAGCGGGAGGAGAGACCCAGTACTTC

V gene: TRBV20-1
clone size: NA
D gene: TRBD2
J gene: TRBJ2-3
CDR3 protein: CSARPGGRSTDTQYF
CDR3 DNA: TGCAGTGCTAGACCTGGCGGGAGAAGCACAGATACGCAGTATTTT

V gene: TRBV28
clone size: NA
D gene: TRBD2
J gene: TRBJ2-1
CDR3 protein: CASSGRGRGTYNEQFF
CDR3 DNA: TGTGCCAGCAGTGGACGCGGGAGAGGGACCTACAATGAGCAGTTCTTC

V gene: TRBV7-3
clone size: once
D gene: TRBD2
J gene: TRBJ2-3
CDR3 protein: CASSLSAGGRWGTDTQYF
CDR3 DNA: TGTGCCAGCAGCTTGTCGGCGGGAGGGCGGTGGGGCACAGATACGCAGTATTTT

V gene: TRBV20-1
clone size: NA
D gene: NA
J gene: TRBJ2-7
CDR3 protein: CSVTLMTGNYEQYF
CDR3 DNA: TGCAGTGTCACGTTAATGACTGGCAACTACGAGCAGTACTTC

V gene: TRBV9
clone size: NA
D gene: NA
J gene: TRBJ2-5
CDR3 protein: CASTPGGTDIGEQYF
CDR3 DNA: TGTGCCAGCACCCCCGGAGGGACGGATATTGGGGAGCAGTACTTC

V gene: TRBV3-1
clone size: few
D gene: NA
J gene: TRBJ2-3
CDR3 protein: CASRHAGSSTDTQYF
CDR3 DNA: TGTGCCAGCAGGCATGCCGGGAGTAGCACAGATACGCAGTATTTT

V gene: TRBV7-2
clone size: few
D gene: NA
J gene: TRBJ2-6
CDR3 protein: CASSQGLRVSGANVLTF
CDR3 DNA: TGTGCCAGCAGCCAGGGACTTCGGGTCTCTGGGGCCAACGTCCTGACTTTC

V gene: TRBV5-1
clone size: NA
D gene: NA
J gene: TRBJ1-1
CDR3 protein: CASNRDNKNTEAFF
CDR3 DNA: TGCGCCAGCAACCGGGACAACAAGAACACTGAAGCTTTCTTT

V gene: TRBV2
clone size: NA
D gene: NA
J gene: TRBJ2-7
CDR3 protein: CASTLGTLAEQYF
CDR3 DNA: TGTGCCAGCACTCTTGGGACTTTGGCCGAGCAGTACTTC

V gene: TRBV7-9
clone size: NA
D gene: NA
J gene: TRBJ2-5
CDR3 protein: CASSSPGLQETQYF
CDR3 DNA: TGTGCCAGCAGCTCGCCCGGGCTCCAAGAGACCCAGTACTTC

V gene: TRBV24-1
clone size: NA
D gene: NA
J gene: TRBJ1-5
CDR3 protein: CATSPGVEECNQPQHF
CDR3 DNA: TGTGCCACCAGCCCGGGCGTTGAGGAGTGCAATCAGCCCCAGCATTTT

V gene: TRBV27
clone size: NA
D gene: TRBD2
J gene: TRBJ2-5
CDR3 protein: CASSSGTSSQETQYF
CDR3 DNA: TGTGCCAGCAGTTCTGGGACTAGCAGTCAAGAGACCCAGTACTTC

V gene: TRBV24-1
clone size: NA
D gene: NA
J gene: TRBJ1-2
CDR3 protein: CATSDARTGYTF
CDR3 DNA: TGTGCCACCAGTGATGCTCGAACAGGCTACACCTTC

V gene: TRBV20-1
clone size: NA
D gene: TRBD2
J gene: TRBJ2-1
CDR3 protein: CSAETMTSGSVNEQFF
CDR3 DNA: TGCAGTGCCGAGACGATGACTAGCGGGAGCGTAAATGAGCAGTTCTTC

V gene: TRBV19
clone size: NA
D gene: NA
J gene: TRBJ2-2
CDR3 protein: CASSIAGAGELFF
CDR3 DNA: TGTGCCAGTAGTATAGCCGGCGCCGGGGAGCTGTTTTTT

V gene: TRBV5-6
clone size: NA
D gene: TRBD2
J gene: TRBJ2-3
CDR3 protein: CASSLDSGYTDTQYF
CDR3 DNA: TGTGCCAGCAGCCTGGATAGCGGGTACACAGATACGCAGTATTTT

V gene: TRBV20-1
clone size: NA
D gene: NA
J gene: TRBJ2-5
CDR3 protein: CSARGEGREETQYF
CDR3 DNA: TGCAGTGCTAGAGGCGAGGGCAGGGAGGAGACCCAGTACTTC

V gene: TRBV4-3
clone size: NA
D gene: NA
J gene: TRBJ2-3
CDR3 protein: CASSQGTLGTDTQYF
CDR3 DNA: TGCGCCAGCAGCCAGGGGACTCTCGGCACAGATACGCAGTATTTT

V gene: TRBV20-1
clone size: NA
D gene: TRBD2
J gene: TRBJ2-3
CDR3 protein: CSASRLAGVLTDTQYF
CDR3 DNA: TGCAGTGCCTCCAGACTAGCGGGAGTTCTGACAGATACGCAGTATTTT

V gene: TRBV28
clone size: many
D gene: TRBD2
J gene: TRBJ2-3
CDR3 protein: CASSFIGGEEADTQYF
CDR3 DNA: TGTGCCAGCAGTTTTATCGGGGGGGAGGAGGCAGATACGCAGTATTTT

V gene: TRBV29-1
clone size: NA
D gene: NA
J gene: TRBJ2-2
CDR3 protein: CSVDSAGELFF
CDR3 DNA: TGCAGCGTTGATAGCGCCGGGGAGCTGTTTTTT

V gene: TRBV5-1
clone size: NA
D gene: TRBD1
J gene: TRBJ2-1
CDR3 protein: CASSPTGQGLGNEQFF
CDR3 DNA: TGCGCCAGCTCCCCGACGGGACAGGGTCTGGGCAATGAGCAGTTCTTC

V gene: TRBV11-2
clone size: NA
D gene: NA
J gene: TRBJ1-2
CDR3 protein: CASSLLTGKDSGYTF
CDR3 DNA: TGTGCCAGCAGCTTACTTACAGGGAAGGACAGTGGCTACACCTTC

V gene: TRBV4-3
clone size: NA
D gene: TRBD2
J gene: TRBJ2-3
CDR3 protein: CASSQEATSGRTLTDTQYF
CDR3 DNA: TGCGCCAGCAGCCAAGAGGCCACTAGCGGGAGGACCCTGACAGATACGCAGTATTTT